Given below is one T cell receptor (beta chain) in context. Antigen unknown. V lost 0 bases, J lost 0 bases, and 5 bases lay in between. CDR1 SEHNR and CDR2 FQNEAQ come from the germline V gene (reference sequence). The CDR3 covers 14 residues. Sequencing used immunoSEQ multiplex PCR; TCRdb keeps in-frame clones, though not all of them. The sample lists about 130,000 clones, around 92% occurring once. This specimen belongs to a study of T cell responses to AZD1222 COVID-19 vaccine. Notes on the study in general: The peak T cell response came first, and repertoires were sampled only after it. Most donors were white British, females outnumbered males, and clonal diversity was possibly underestimated. Compared with day 0, the breadth and depth of the Spike-specific TCR repertoire rose significantly after two doses of AZD1222.

This material consisted of peripheral blood, taken on day 0 of AZD1222 vaccination. The receptor comes from an adult in good health. The V gene is TRBV7-9, the J gene TRBJ2-5; tentative D call: TRBD1 (5 bases). The chain's CDR3 is CASSLARDQETQYF. As DNA, the CDR3 is TGTGCCAGCAGCTTAGCCAGGGACCAAGAGACCCAGTACTTC.